The 32 T cell receptor beta chains reported below all come from one sample, sequenced in a study of blood T cell repertoires in COVID-19 (dated by TCRdb to the early 2020s). Receptor amplification or capture employed the immunoSEQ multiplex PCR assay. Sourced from immuneACCESS, this table was stored by TCRdb with only in-frame sequences that have V and J called. A share of the clones is absent; for the studies checked, an unresolved V gene accounts for under half, and the remainder has no known explanation. The table for this sample lists under 90,000 clones; 91% of them were counted only once. The ten largest clones take up around 7.3% of the sample. Sequences were obtained from peripheral blood. These receptors all come from a man between 35 and 55 years old with COVID-19, enrolled during active disease.

In this sample, this clone turned up a few times. CDR3 sequence (DNA): TGTGCCAGCAGCTTAGGGACAGCCTCCTACAATGAGCAGTTCTTC. It is translated as CASSLGTASYNEQFF. V is TRBV7-3 and J is TRBJ2-1; the match to TRBD1 covers 7 bases. This CDR3 spans 15 amino acids. CDR1 SGHTA and CDR2 FQGTGA come from the germline V gene. The J segment lost 0 bases and the V segment lost 2 bases, leaving 1 base of the junction unmatched.

The J gene is TRBJ1-2, the V gene TRBV9; no clear D. With 1 base removed from V and 12 bases from J, the gap between germline ends came to 7 bases. The germline gives CDR1 SGDLS, CDR2 YYNGEE. This CDR3 is 10 amino acids long. Written as DNA, the CDR3 is TGTGCCAGCAGCGTACGGGTTGACACCTTC. Translation gives CASSVRVDTF. Combining the CDR3 with reference TRBV9 and TRBJ1-2 gives the whole variable domain DSGVTQTPKHLITATGQRVTLRCSPRSGDLSVYWYQQSLDQGLQFLIQYYNGEERAKGNILERFSAQQFPDLHSELNLSSLELGDSALYFCASSVRVDTFGSGTRLTVV.

J is TRBJ2-7 and V is TRBV6-5; D ambiguous. The V end lost 7 bases, the J end lost 0 bases, and 10 bases lay between the germline ends. The length of the CDR3 is 13 residues. Germline-derived CDR1 and CDR2 are MNHEY and SVGAGI. The CDR3: CASNHRSSYEQYF. As DNA, the CDR3 is TGTGCCAGCAACCACAGAAGCTCCTACGAGCAGTACTTC.

The rearrangement uses TRBV5-8 and TRBJ2-3, with 12 bases aligning to TRBD2. This CDR3 contains 17 residues. Per the germline V gene, CDR1 is SGHTS and CDR2 is YDEGEE. Losses at the gene ends were 3 bases for V and 6 bases for J; bases not matched to a gene: 11. The chain's CDR3 is CASSSRTSGTWSDTQYF. The DNA for the CDR3 is TGTGCCAGCAGCTCCCGGACTAGCGGGACATGGTCGGATACGCAGTATTTT.

V and J are TRBV3-1 (or the pseudogene TRBV3-2) and TRBJ1-1; 7 bases line up with TRBD1. The CDR3 extends over 14 amino acids. V shed 4 bases and J 5 bases; nucleotides not matched to a gene: 7. The germline V gene encodes CDR1 LGHDT and CDR2 YNNKEL (reference sequence). The DNA of the CDR3 is TGTGCCAGCAGCCCTCCGGCAGGGGGGACTGAAGCTTTCTTT. It encodes CASSPPAGGTEAFF.

The gene calls are TRBV5-1 and TRBJ1-2, with TRBD1 matching 9 bases. CDR1 and CDR2 (germline): SGHRS, YFSETQ. The V and J ends lost 1 base and 6 bases, in that order; junction bases with no gene match: 7. The CDR3 has 15 residues. This chain's CDR3 is CASSLRGQGRDGYTF. The CDR3 DNA reads as TGCGCCAGCAGCTTGCGCGGACAGGGGAGGGATGGCTACACCTTC.

This chain links TRBV29-1 with TRBJ2-1, with a possible D match to TRBD2 (6 bases). CDR1 is SQVTM and CDR2 is ANQGSEA in the germline V gene. The V end lost 7 bases, the J end lost 4 bases, and 17 bases lay between the germline ends. The CDR3 contains 14 residues. The CDR3 protein is CSAVATGGYNEQFF. As DNA, the CDR3 is TGCAGCGCCGTAGCTACCGGGGGATACAATGAGCAGTTCTTC.

This clone was detected once. V and J are TRBV11-2 and TRBJ1-5, with 7 bases fitting TRBD1. Germline V lookup: CDR1 SGHAT, CDR2 FQNNGV. Trimming at V came to 4 bases and at J to 2 bases, leaving 2 bases not matched to a gene. The CDR3 length is 14 residues. CDR3 bases: TGTGCCAGCAGCTCTACAGGGGGCAATCAGCCCCAGCATTTT. This gives the protein CASSSTGGNQPQHF.

The DNA for the CDR3 is TGTGCCAGTAGTATAGATCGGGGGAGCTATGGCTACACCTTC. Its protein product is CASSIDRGSYGYTF. This rearrangement joins TRBV19 to TRBJ1-2; D is possibly TRBD1 (5 bases). In germline, CDR1 is LNHDA, CDR2 SQIVND (reference sequence). Trimming left V 0 bases short and J 4 bases short, with 9 bases between. The CDR3 sequence is 14 residues long.

The CDR3 spells CASSVEGSNIQYF. For the CDR3, the DNA is TGCGCCAGCAGTGTGGAGGGAAGCAACATTCAGTACTTC. The chain couples TRBV10-1 to TRBJ2-4; D may be TRBD2 (6 bases). CDR1 is WNHNN, CDR2 SYGVQD, per germline (reference sequence). The CDR3 is 13 amino acids. The V end lost 4 bases, the J end lost 7 bases, and 11 bases lay between the germline ends.

The rearrangement joins TRBV6-2 or TRBV6-3 to TRBJ1-5; D uncertain. Trimming stripped 2 bases from V and 3 bases from J, with 11 bases between. Looked up from germline, CDR1 is MNHEY and CDR2 is SVGEGT. This CDR3 contains 15 residues. The CDR3 sequence: CASSYAHGYNQPQHF. CDR3 bases: TGTGCCAGCAGTTACGCCCACGGTTACAATCAGCCCCAGCATTTT.

The chain is built from TRBV6-5 and TRBJ2-7; 7 nucleotides agree with TRBD2. The CDR3 length is 13 residues. V lost 7 bases, J lost 6 bases, and 9 bases stayed unmatched. CDR1 and CDR2 (germline): MNHEY, SVGAGI. The CDR3 DNA sequence: TGTGCCAGCACCCGTAGGACTAGTCCCGAGCAGTACTTC. Translating gives CASTRRTSPEQYF.

The J gene is TRBJ1-3, the V gene TRBV12-5; 7 bases line up with TRBD1. The CDR3 runs to 20 residues. Germline assignment: CDR1 LGHNT and CDR2 FRNRAP. Trimming removed 5 bases from V and 0 bases from J; junction bases left unmatched: 19. CDR3 nucleotide sequence: TGTGCTAGTGGTCCTACCTTCCGGGACAGAACCCTTTCCTCTGGAAACACCATATATTTT. Translation gives CASGPTFRDRTLSSGNTIYF.

This chain joins TRBV30 and TRBJ1-4, with no clear D. Trimming cost V 0 bases and J 0 bases, with 17 bases left between them. The CDR3 totals 18 residues. Germline V gene data show CDR1 as GTSNPN and CDR2 as SVGIG (reference sequence). The CDR3 DNA follows: TGTGCCTGGAGTGTACAAGCAGGCGACCATGCAACTAATGAAAAACTGTTTTTT. The encoded protein is CAWSVQAGDHATNEKLFF.

CDR3 coding DNA: TGTGCCAGTAGTATAGACAGGGAAGGTTCACCCCTCCACTTT. Its translation is CASSIDREGSPLHF. The rearrangement uses TRBV19 and TRBJ1-6, with a weak D call TRBD1 (5 bases). Germline V CDR1 and CDR2: LNHDA, SQIVND (reference sequence). The CDR3 contains 14 residues. The ends were cut back, 0 bases at V and 9 bases at J, with 9 bases in the middle.

V gene TRBV3-1 (or the pseudogene TRBV3-2) combines with J gene TRBJ2-6, with TRBD1 matching over 10 bases. Per the germline V gene, CDR1 is LGHDT and CDR2 is YNNKEL (reference sequence). CDR3 length equals 17 residues. V shed 4 bases and J 4 bases; nucleotides not matched to a gene: 7. CDR3 sequence reads: CASSPDRGMGGANVLTF. DNA for the CDR3: TGTGCCAGCAGCCCGGACAGGGGGATGGGCGGGGCCAACGTCCTGACTTTC.

V gene TRBV28 combines with J gene TRBJ1-3; D gene uncertain. The ends were cut back, 8 bases at V and 4 bases at J, with 15 bases in the middle. CDR1 is MDHEN and CDR2 is SYDVKM in the germline V gene. This CDR3 is 14 amino acids long. CDR3 in amino acids: CASGLEGSGNTIYF. CDR3 DNA: TGTGCCAGCGGGCTAGAGGGTTCGGGAAACACCATATATTTT.

This clone was observed a handful of times. This rearrangement joins TRBV6-1 to TRBJ1-5, with TRBD1 identical over 7 bases. The V gene end was trimmed by 3 bases and the J gene end by 7 bases; junction bases not matched to a gene: 12. CDR1 and CDR2 (germline): MNHNS, SASEGT. The CDR3 totals 16 residues. The CDR3 DNA is TGTGCCAGCAGTGACTGGACAGGCCCCATTGGACAGCCCCAGCATTTT. Encoded protein: CASSDWTGPIGQPQHF.

The rearrangement uses TRBV14 and TRBJ1-4; weak D call: TRBD1 (6 bases). CDR1 SGHDN and CDR2 FVKESK come from the germline V gene. The CDR3 extends over 14 amino acids. Trimming stripped 9 bases from V and 8 bases from J, with 19 bases between. The CDR3 DNA reads as TGTGCCAGTCGCCCCACAGGGTTGGGAGAAAAACTGTTTTTT. Translating it yields CASRPTGLGEKLFF. The whole variable domain, filled in from reference TRBV14 and TRBJ1-4, reads EAGVTQFPSHSVIEKGQTVTLRCDPISGHDNLYWYRRVMGKEIKFLLHFVKESKQDESGMPNNRFLAERTGGTYSTLKVQPAELEDSGVYFCASRPTGLGEKLFFGSGTQLSVL.

The chain is built from TRBV30 and TRBJ2-1; TRBD2 matches 13 bases. This CDR3 has 13 residues. V shed 5 bases and J 5 bases; nucleotides not matched to a gene: 0. CDR1 is GTSNPN, CDR2 SVGIG, per germline (reference sequence). In DNA, the CDR3 is TGTGCCTGGGGGACTAGCGGGGACAATGAGCAGTTCTTC. It yields the protein CAWGTSGDNEQFF.

In this sample, this clone turned up once. The rearrangement links TRBV18 to TRBJ1-1, with 8 bases fitting TRBD1. Germline trimming cut 6 bases from V and 4 bases from J; bases unmatched to any gene: 7. The CDR3 contains 14 residues. Germline CDR1 is KGHSH and CDR2 is LQKENI. This CDR3 reads CASSADRDATEAFF. The CDR3 nucleotides are TGTGCCAGCTCGGCGGACAGGGACGCCACTGAAGCTTTCTTT.

The gene calls are TRBV5-1 and TRBJ2-7; weak D call: TRBD1 (7 bases). V gave up 4 bases and J gave up 5 bases, with 16 bases separating them. This CDR3 region has 14 residues. CDR1 SGHRS and CDR2 YFSETQ come from the germline V gene. This chain's CDR3 is CASSRGTVFDEQYF. The CDR3 nucleotides read TGCGCCAGCAGCCGGGGGACAGTTTTCGACGAGCAGTACTTC.

This chain uses TRBV7-6 with TRBJ2-1, with 7 bases fitting TRBD1. Germline lookup yields CDR1 SGHVS and CDR2 FNYEAQ. CDR3 size: 15 residues. Trimming removed 1 base from V and 3 bases from J; junction bases left unmatched: 3. CDR3 in amino acids: CASSLEGANYNEQFF. The CDR3 DNA reads TGTGCCAGCAGCTTAGAGGGGGCTAACTACAATGAGCAGTTCTTC.

The chain combines TRBV15 with TRBJ1-4, with D possibly matching TRBD1 (5 bases). The V end was cut by 5 bases, the J end by 2 bases, with 15 bases between. CDR3 length: 16 residues. Per the germline V gene, CDR1 is LNHNV and CDR2 is YYDKDF (reference sequence). CDR3 sequence (DNA): TGTGCCACCAGCGAAATTACGGGGGGTACTAATGAAAAACTGTTTTTT. Amino acid sequence: CATSEITGGTNEKLFF.

J is TRBJ2-7 and V is TRBV3-1 (or the pseudogene TRBV3-2), with TRBD1 matching over 7 bases. The CDR3 has 14 residues. Trimming removed 1 base from V and 3 bases from J; junction bases left unmatched: 3. CDR1 and CDR2 from the germline V gene are LGHDT and YNNKEL (reference sequence). The CDR3 bases are TGTGCCAGCAGCCAAGGATCAGGGGGCTACGAGCAGTACTTC. Its translation: CASSQGSGGYEQYF.

The DNA for the CDR3 is TGTGCCAGCAGCCAGGGCGCCTCCCCGGGATCCTACAATGAGCAGTTCTTC. This sequence encodes CASSQGASPGSYNEQFF. The chain is built from TRBV3-1 (or the pseudogene TRBV3-2) and TRBJ2-1; TRBD2 is a possible D gene (5 bases). CDR1 is LGHDT and CDR2 is YNNKEL in the germline V gene (reference sequence). Trimming removed 3 bases from V and 1 base from J, with 16 bases in between. This CDR3 has 17 residues.

This chain connects TRBV30 to TRBJ1-2; D uncertain. Germline V gene lookup returns CDR1 GTSNPN and CDR2 SVGIG (reference sequence). Trimming pared 0 bases from V and 7 bases from J, leaving 12 bases between. The CDR3 contains 13 residues. CDR3 sequence: CAWSVVRVAGYTF. For the CDR3, the DNA is TGTGCCTGGAGTGTAGTGCGGGTAGCTGGCTACACCTTC.

The rearrangement joins TRBV5-1 to TRBJ2-7; D might be TRBD1 (6 bases). The length of the CDR3 is 15 residues. Trimming stripped 3 bases from V and 2 bases from J, with 15 bases between. The V gene's germline CDR1 is SGHRS and CDR2 YFSETQ. CDR3 sequence reads: CASSSPGQGPYEQYF. The CDR3 nucleotides are TGCGCCAGCAGCTCCCCGGGACAAGGCCCCTACGAGCAGTACTTC. Using reference TRBV5-1 and TRBJ2-7 for the parts outside the CDR3, the full variable domain is KAGVTQTPRYLIKTRGQQVTLSCSPISGHRSVSWYQQTPGQGLQFLFEYFSETQRNKGNFPGRFSGRQFSNSRSEMNVSTLELGDSALYLCASSSPGQGPYEQYFGPGTRLTVT.

CDR3 DNA sequence: TGCGCCAGCAGCCGGCTAAGCGGGGGGGCTTCAAATACGCAGTATTTT. This translates into CASSRLSGGASNTQYF. The chain recombines TRBV4-1 with TRBJ2-3, with TRBD2 matching over 10 bases. This CDR3 is 16 amino acids long. Trimming at V came to 4 bases and at J to 7 bases, leaving 11 bases not matched to a gene. Germline assignment: CDR1 MGHRA and CDR2 YSYEKL.

The chain joins TRBV19 to TRBJ1-1; 8 positions match TRBD1. J lost 6 bases, V lost 4 bases, and 10 bases had no gene match. The CDR3 length is 15 residues. Germline V lookup: CDR1 LNHDA, CDR2 SQIVND (reference sequence). Here the CDR3 DNA reads TGTGCCAGTAGTACAACACAGGGGGTGATCGCTGAAGCTTTCTTT. This sequence encodes CASSTTQGVIAEAFF.

The rearrangement joins TRBV2 to TRBJ1-2, with TRBD1 matching 8 bases. CDR1 is SNHLY, CDR2 FYNNEI, per germline. V was clipped by 4 bases and J by 4 bases; unmatched bases: 5. The CDR3 is 14 residues long. DNA for the CDR3: TGTGCCAGCAGTGTTAACAGGGGGATCTATGGCTACACCTTC. Translated: CASSVNRGIYGYTF.

J is TRBJ2-1 and V is TRBV5-1; 15 nucleotides align to TRBD2. The CDR3 contains 16 residues. CDR1 SGHRS and CDR2 YFSETQ come from the germline V gene. V shed 5 bases, J shed 4 bases, and the junction held 4 bases outside the gene matches. CDR3 loop: CASRGLAGGEYNEQFF. CDR3 coding DNA: TGCGCCAGCAGGGGACTAGCGGGGGGCGAGTACAATGAGCAGTTCTTC.